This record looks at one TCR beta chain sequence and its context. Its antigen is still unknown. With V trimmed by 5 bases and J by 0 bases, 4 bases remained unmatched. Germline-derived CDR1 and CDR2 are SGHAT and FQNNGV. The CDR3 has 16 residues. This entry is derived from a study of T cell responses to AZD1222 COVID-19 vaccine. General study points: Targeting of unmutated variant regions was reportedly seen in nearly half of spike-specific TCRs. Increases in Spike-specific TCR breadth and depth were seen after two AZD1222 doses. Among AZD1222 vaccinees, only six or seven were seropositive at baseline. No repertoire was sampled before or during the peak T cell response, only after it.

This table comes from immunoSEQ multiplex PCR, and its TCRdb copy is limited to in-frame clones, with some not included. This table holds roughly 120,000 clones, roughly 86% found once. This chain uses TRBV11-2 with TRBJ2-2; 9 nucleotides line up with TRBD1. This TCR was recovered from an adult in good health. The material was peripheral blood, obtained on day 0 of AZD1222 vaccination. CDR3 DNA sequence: TGTGCCAGCAGCCGAGGGACAGGGTCGAACACCGGGGAGCTGTTTTTT. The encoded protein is CASSRGTGSNTGELFF.